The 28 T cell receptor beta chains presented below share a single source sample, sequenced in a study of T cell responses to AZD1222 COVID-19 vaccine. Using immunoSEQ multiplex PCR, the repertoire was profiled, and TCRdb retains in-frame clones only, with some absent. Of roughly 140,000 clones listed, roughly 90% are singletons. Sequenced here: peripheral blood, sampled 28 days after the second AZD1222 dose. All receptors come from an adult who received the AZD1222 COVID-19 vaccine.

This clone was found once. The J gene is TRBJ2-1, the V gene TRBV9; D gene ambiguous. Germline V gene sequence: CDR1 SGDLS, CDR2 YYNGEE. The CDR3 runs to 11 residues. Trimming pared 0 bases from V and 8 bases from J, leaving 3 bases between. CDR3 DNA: TGTGCCAGCAGCGTAGACGATGAGCAGTTCTTC. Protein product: CASSVDDEQFF.

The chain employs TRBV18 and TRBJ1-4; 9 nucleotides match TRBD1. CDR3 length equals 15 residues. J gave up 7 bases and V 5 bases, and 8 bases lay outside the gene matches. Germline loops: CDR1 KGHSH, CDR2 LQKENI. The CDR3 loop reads CASSRDRERSEKLFF. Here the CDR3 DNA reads TGTGCCAGCTCAAGGGACAGGGAACGGAGTGAAAAACTGTTTTTT.

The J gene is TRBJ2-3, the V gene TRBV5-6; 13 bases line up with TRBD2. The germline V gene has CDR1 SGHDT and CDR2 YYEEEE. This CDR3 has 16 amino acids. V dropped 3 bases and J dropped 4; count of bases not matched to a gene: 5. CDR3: CASSSSGLAGADTQYF. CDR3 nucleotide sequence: TGTGCCAGCAGCTCCTCTGGACTAGCGGGAGCAGATACGCAGTATTTT.

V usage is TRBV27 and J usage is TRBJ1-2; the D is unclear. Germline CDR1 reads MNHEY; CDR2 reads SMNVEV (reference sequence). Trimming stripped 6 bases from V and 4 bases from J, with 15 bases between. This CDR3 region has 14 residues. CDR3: CASRKNLPGYGYTF. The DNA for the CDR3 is TGTGCCAGCAGAAAAAACCTTCCTGGCTATGGCTACACCTTC.

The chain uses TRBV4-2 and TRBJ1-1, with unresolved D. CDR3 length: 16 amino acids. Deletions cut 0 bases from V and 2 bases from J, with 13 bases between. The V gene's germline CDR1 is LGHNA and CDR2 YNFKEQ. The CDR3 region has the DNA TGTGCCAGCAGCCAAGATCCTATAGGGCGAAACACTGAAGCTTTCTTT. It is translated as CASSQDPIGRNTEAFF.

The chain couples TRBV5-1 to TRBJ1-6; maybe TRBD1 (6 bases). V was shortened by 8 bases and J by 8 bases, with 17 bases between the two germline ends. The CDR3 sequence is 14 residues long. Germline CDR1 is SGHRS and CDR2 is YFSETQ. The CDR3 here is CASSSGTPYSPLHF. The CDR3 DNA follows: TGCGCCAGTTCGTCCGGGACACCTTATTCACCCCTCCACTTT.

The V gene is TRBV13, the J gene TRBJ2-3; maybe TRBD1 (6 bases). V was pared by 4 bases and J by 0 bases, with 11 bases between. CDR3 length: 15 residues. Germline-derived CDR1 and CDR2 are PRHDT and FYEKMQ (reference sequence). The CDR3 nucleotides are TGTGCCAGCAGCTACGGGACAACTAGCACAGATACGCAGTATTTT. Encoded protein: CASSYGTTSTDTQYF.

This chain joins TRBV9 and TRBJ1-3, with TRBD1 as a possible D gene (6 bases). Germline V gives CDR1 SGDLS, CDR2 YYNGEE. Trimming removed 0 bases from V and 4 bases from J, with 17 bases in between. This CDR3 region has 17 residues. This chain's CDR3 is CASSVAPGQSNGNTIYF. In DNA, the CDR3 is TGTGCCAGCAGCGTAGCTCCAGGACAGAGTAACGGAAACACCATATATTTT. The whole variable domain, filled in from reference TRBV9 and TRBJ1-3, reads DSGVTQTPKHLITATGQRVTLRCSPRSGDLSVYWYQQSLDQGLQFLIQYYNGEERAKGNILERFSAQQFPDLHSELNLSSLELGDSALYFCASSVAPGQSNGNTIYFGEGSWLTVV.

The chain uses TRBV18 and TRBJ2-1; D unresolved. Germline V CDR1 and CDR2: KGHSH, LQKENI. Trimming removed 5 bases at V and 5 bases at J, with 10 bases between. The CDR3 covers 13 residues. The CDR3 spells CASSGQRDNEQFF. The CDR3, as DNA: TGTGCCAGCTCAGGTCAAAGGGACAATGAGCAGTTCTTC.

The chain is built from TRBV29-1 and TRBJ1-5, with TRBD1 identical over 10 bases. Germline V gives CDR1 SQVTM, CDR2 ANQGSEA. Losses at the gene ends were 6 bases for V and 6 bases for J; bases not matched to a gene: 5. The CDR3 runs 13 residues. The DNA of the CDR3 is TGCAGCGTCGGACAGGGGGTTAGTCAGCCCCAGCATTTT. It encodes CSVGQGVSQPQHF. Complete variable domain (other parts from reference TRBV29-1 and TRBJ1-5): SAVISQKPSRDICQRGTSLTIQCQVDSQVTMMFWYRQQPGQSLTLIATANQGSEATYESGFVIDKFPISRPNLTFSTLTVSNMSPEDSSIYLCSVGQGVSQPQHFGDGTRLSIL.

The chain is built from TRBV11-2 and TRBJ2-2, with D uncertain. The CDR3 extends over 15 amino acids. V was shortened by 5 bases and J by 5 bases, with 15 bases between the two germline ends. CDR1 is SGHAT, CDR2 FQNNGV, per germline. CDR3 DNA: TGTGCCAGCAGCGTAGGTGTCCTACGAACCGGGGAGCTGTTTTTT. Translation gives CASSVGVLRTGELFF.

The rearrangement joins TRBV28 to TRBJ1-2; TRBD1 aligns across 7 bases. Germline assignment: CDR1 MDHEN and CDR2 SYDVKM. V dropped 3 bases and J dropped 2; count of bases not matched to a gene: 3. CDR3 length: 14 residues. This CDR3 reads CASSLQQGNYGYTF. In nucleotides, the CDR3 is TGTGCCAGCAGTTTGCAACAGGGGAACTATGGCTACACCTTC.

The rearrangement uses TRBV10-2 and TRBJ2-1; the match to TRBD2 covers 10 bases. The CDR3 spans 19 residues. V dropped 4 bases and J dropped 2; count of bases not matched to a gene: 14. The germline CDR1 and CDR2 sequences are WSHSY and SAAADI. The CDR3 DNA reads TGCGCCAGCAGTGCTCTTATGTCGACTAGCGGGCTAACCTACAATGAGCAGTTCTTC. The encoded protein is CASSALMSTSGLTYNEQFF.

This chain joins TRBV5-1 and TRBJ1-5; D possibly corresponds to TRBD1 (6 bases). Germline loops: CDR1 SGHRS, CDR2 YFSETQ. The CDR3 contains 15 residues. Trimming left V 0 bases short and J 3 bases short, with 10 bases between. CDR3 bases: TGCGCCAGCAGCTTGGAAGGACAGACCAATCAGCCCCAGCATTTT. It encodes CASSLEGQTNQPQHF.

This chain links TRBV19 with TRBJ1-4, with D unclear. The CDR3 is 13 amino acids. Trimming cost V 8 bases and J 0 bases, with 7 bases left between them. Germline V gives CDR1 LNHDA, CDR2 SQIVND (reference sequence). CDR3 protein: CASSVSTNEKLFF. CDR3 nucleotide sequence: TGTGCCAGTTCTGTATCAACTAATGAAAAACTGTTTTTT.

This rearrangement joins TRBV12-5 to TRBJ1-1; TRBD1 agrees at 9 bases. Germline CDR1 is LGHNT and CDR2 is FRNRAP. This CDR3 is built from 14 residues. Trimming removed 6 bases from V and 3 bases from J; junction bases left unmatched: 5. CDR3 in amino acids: CASGKGQGDTEAFF. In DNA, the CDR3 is TGTGCTAGTGGCAAGGGACAGGGAGACACTGAAGCTTTCTTT.

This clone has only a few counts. The CDR3 reads CASNTGLTVTTDTQYF. For the CDR3, the DNA is TGTGCCAGCAATACAGGCCTGACAGTCACCACAGATACGCAGTATTTT. V is TRBV27 and J is TRBJ2-3, with a weak D call TRBD1 (5 bases). CDR1 MNHEY and CDR2 SMNVEV come from the germline V gene (reference sequence). V was clipped by 7 bases and J by 2 bases, with 19 bases between them. CDR3 length: 16 amino acids.

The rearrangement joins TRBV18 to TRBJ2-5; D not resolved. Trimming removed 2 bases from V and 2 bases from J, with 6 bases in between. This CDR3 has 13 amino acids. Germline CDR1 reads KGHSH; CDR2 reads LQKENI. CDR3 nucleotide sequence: TGTGCCAGCTCACCAGGTGAGCAAGAGACCCAGTACTTC. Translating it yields CASSPGEQETQYF. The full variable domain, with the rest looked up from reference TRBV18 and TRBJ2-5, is NAGVMQNPRHLVRRRGQEARLRCSPMKGHSHVYWYRQLPEEGLKFMVYLQKENIIDESGMPKERFSAEFPKEGPSILRIQQVVRGDSAAYFCASSPGEQETQYFGPGTRLLVL.

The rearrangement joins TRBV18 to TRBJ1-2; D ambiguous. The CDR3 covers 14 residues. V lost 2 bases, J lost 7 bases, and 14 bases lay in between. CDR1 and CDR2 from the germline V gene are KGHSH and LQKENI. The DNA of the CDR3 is TGTGCCAGCTCACCAAAGGAGCAGCTGCGTGGCTACACCTTC. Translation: CASSPKEQLRGYTF.

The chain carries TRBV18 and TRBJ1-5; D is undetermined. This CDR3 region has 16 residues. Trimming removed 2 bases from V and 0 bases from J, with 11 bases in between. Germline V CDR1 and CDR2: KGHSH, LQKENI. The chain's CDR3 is CASSPADILSNQPQHF. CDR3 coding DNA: TGTGCCAGCTCACCAGCCGACATCCTTAGCAATCAGCCCCAGCATTTT.

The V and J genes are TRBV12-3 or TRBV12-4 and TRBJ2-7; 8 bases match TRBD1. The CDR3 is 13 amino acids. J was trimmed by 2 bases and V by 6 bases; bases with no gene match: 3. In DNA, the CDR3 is TGTGCCAGCAGAGTGACAGGGGCCTACGAGCAGTACTTC. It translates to CASRVTGAYEQYF.

The CDR3 nucleotides read TGTGCCAGCAGGTCAAGTTCCGTTGGCAATCAGCCCCAGCATTTT. Its protein product is CASRSSSVGNQPQHF. The J gene is TRBJ1-5, the V gene TRBV6-5; D gene uncertain. V dropped 6 bases and J dropped 2 bases, with 14 bases sitting between them. CDR1 is MNHEY and CDR2 is SVGAGI in the germline V gene. The CDR3 extends over 15 amino acids.

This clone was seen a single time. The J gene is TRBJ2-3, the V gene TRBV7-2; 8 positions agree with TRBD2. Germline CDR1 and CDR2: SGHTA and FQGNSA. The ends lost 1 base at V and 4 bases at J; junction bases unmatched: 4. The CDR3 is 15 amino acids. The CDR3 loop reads CASSLGGGMPDTQYF. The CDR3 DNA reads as TGTGCCAGCAGCTTAGGCGGGGGGATGCCAGATACGCAGTATTTT.

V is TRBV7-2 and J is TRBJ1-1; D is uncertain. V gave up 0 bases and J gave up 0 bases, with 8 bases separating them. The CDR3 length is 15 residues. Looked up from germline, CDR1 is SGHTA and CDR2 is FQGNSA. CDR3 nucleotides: TGTGCCAGCAGCTTAGCGGGCCGGATGAACACTGAAGCTTTCTTT. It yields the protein CASSLAGRMNTEAFF.

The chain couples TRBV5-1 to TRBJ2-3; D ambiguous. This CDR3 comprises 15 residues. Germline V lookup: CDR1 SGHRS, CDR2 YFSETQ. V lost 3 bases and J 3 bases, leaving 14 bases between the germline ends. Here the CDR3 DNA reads TGCGCCAGCAGCTCTTTAGGGTATACAACAGATACGCAGTATTTT. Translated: CASSSLGYTTDTQYF.

In DNA form, the CDR3 reads TGTGCCATCAGTGAGGCGGGGAGCACAGATACGCAGTATTTT. It yields the protein CAISEAGSTDTQYF. This chain joins TRBV10-3 and TRBJ2-3, with D tentatively TRBD2 (6 bases). CDR3 length: 14 residues. Germline loops: CDR1 ENHRY, CDR2 SYGVKD. The germline V and J ends were trimmed by 2 bases and 0 bases, with 6 bases remaining between them.

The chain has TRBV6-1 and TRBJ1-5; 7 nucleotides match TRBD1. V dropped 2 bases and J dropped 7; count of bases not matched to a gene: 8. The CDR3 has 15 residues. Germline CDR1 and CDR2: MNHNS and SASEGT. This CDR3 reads CASSEQQGINQPQHF. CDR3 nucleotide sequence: TGTGCCAGCAGTGAACAACAGGGGATTAACCAGCCCCAGCATTTT.

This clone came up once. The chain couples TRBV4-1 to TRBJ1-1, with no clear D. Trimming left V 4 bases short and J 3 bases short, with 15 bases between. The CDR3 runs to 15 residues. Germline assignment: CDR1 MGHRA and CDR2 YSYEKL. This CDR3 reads CASSRVGIRDTEAFF. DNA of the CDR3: TGCGCCAGCAGCCGGGTAGGGATTAGGGACACTGAAGCTTTCTTT.